This T cell receptor beta chain was recorded in a study of T cells after yellow fever vaccination. General observations from the study: CD4 and CD8 compartments shared a small share of clonotypes, likely from convergent recombination. Peak timing came faster in the weaker secondary response, day 5 versus 15. In post-booster samples, most primary-vaccination clones reappeared (roughly 96% CD4, approximately 91% CD8).

One entry per CDR3 protein results from TCRdb running MiXCR on the 5' RACE reads. The sample has around 260,000 distinct CDR3 sequences; roughly 5.6% are singletons. V was cut by 5 bases and J by 5 bases, with 13 bases left in between. This CDR3 is built from 14 residues. This clonotype has a count of ten or more. Antigen unknown. Source: CD4+ T cells sorted from PBMCs, taken on the day of the yellow fever booster vaccination. This sequence originates from a man between 18 and 29 years old who received the YFV17D yellow fever vaccine. J is TRBJ2-1 and V is TRBV12-3 or TRBV12-4; weak D call: TRBD1 (6 bases). CDR3 amino acids: CASSPRTANNEQFF. Written as DNA, the CDR3 is TGTGCCAGCAGTCCTCGGACAGCTAACAATGAGCAGTTCTTC.